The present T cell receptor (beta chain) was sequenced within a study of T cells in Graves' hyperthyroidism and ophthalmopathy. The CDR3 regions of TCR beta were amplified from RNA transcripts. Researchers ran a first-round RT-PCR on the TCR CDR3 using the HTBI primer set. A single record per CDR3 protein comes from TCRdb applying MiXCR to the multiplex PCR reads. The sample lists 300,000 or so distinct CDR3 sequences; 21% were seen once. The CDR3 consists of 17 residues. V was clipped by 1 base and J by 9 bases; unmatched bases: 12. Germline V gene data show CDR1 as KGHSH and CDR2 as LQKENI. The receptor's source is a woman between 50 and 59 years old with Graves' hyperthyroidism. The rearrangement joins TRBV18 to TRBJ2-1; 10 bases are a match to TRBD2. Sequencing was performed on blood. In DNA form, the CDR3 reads TGTGCCAGCTCACCACAGGCTAGCGGGAGTGGGCGCGGTGAGCAGTTCTTC. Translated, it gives CASSPQASGSGRGEQFF. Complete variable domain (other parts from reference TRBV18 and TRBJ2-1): NAGVMQNPRHLVRRRGQEARLRCSPMKGHSHVYWYRQLPEEGLKFMVYLQKENIIDESGMPKERFSAEFPKEGPSILRIQQVVRGDSAAYFCASSPQASGSGRGEQFFGPGTRLTVL.